A selection of T cell receptor beta chains follows, all from one sample in a study of blood T cell repertoires in COVID-19. The method was immunoSEQ multiplex PCR; TCRdb's version includes in-frame clones alone and lacks a portion of them. The profile shows some 120,000 clones, 80% to 85% of them singletons. The sample was peripheral blood. These TCRs come from a woman in her sixties or seventies with acute or convalescent COVID-19. Each CDR3 is given with its conserved first and last residue. The D gene is left open where the match is weak. Only some rows state a clone size, as once, few, many or a class for expanded clones.

V gene	J gene	D gene	clone size	CDR3 DNA	CDR3 protein
TRBV5-4	TRBJ2-1	TRBD2	NA	TGTGCCAGCTTATCAGGGGGAGTAGCGGGAGCTGAGCAGTTCTTC	CASLSGGVAGAEQFF
TRBV24-1	TRBJ2-1	TRBD2	NA	TGTGCCACCAGTGCTAGCGGGAGGGCCGAATTTGAGCAGTTCTTC	CATSASGRAEFEQFF
TRBV4-1	TRBJ2-5	TRBD2	NA	TGCGCCAGCAGCCTCGTTAGCGGGAGTGGAGAGACCCAGTACTTC	CASSLVSGSGETQYF
TRBV2	TRBJ1-1	TRBD1	NA	TGTGCCAGCAGTACGACAGGGAAGGGGGGTGAAGCTTTCTTT	CASSTTGKGGEAFF
TRBV20-1	TRBJ2-7	NA	NA	TGCAGTGCTTATCTTAACTACGAGCAGTACTTC	CSAYLNYEQYF
TRBV5-6	TRBJ2-7	NA	NA	TGTGCCAGCAGTCGTACAGGTAACCCTTACGAGCAGTACTTC	CASSRTGNPYEQYF
TRBV18	TRBJ1-1	NA	NA	TGTGCCAGCTCTTCCGAACAGGGCGCTGAAGCTTTCTTT	CASSSEQGAEAFF
TRBV25-1	TRBJ1-3	NA	NA	TGTGCCAGCAGTGACGCACCGAGCTCTGGAAACACCATATATTTT	CASSDAPSSGNTIYF
TRBV7-2	TRBJ2-2	TRBD2	NA	TGTGCCAGCAGCCTCGCCGGGACTAGCGGGGTCACCGGGGAGCTGTTTTTT	CASSLAGTSGVTGELFF
TRBV12-3/TRBV12-4	TRBJ1-3	NA	few	TGTGCCAGCAGCTTCTCTGGAAACACCATATATTTT	CASSFSGNTIYF
TRBV19	TRBJ1-5	NA	NA	TGTGCCAGTAGTATGGTCGGACAACCGAATCAGCCCCAGCATTTT	CASSMVGQPNQPQHF
TRBV2	TRBJ2-3	TRBD2	NA	TGTGCCAGCAGTTTACTAGCGGGAGGGTCAGATACGCAGTATTTT	CASSLLAGGSDTQYF
TRBV6-1	TRBJ2-7	TRBD2	NA	TGTGCCAGCAGTGAATGGGGCGGGGGGGCCTACGAGCAGTACTTC	CASSEWGGGAYEQYF
TRBV19	TRBJ2-7	NA	NA	TGTGCCAGTCAAGGGGGTTACTACGAGCAGTACTTC	CASQGGYYEQYF
TRBV7-3	TRBJ2-1	NA	NA	TGTGCCAGCAGTTCCTACCAGGGACTCCAGCAGTTCTTC	CASSSYQGLQQFF
TRBV7-6	TRBJ2-1	TRBD1	NA	TGTGCCAGCAGCCCCCGACGCCGGGACAGAGGAACCTACAATGAGCAGTTCTTC	CASSPRRRDRGTYNEQFF
TRBV28	TRBJ1-5	NA	once	TGTGCCAGCAGTTTCCCCTCAGGGCTGGGCAATCAGCCCCAGCATTTT	CASSFPSGLGNQPQHF
TRBV6-6	TRBJ1-2	TRBD1	NA	TGTGCCAGCAGTTACCCCCAGGGGGGTGAACGCACCTTC	CASSYPQGGERTF
TRBV9	TRBJ1-6	TRBD1	once	TGTGCCAGCAGCGTGAGCGGACAGGGGGCTTCACCCCTCCACTTT	CASSVSGQGASPLHF
TRBV7-2	TRBJ2-3	TRBD1	NA	TGTGCCAGCAGCTTACGAGGGGGCGCGGTGGATACGCAGTATTTT	CASSLRGGAVDTQYF
TRBV25-1	TRBJ2-3	NA	NA	TGTGCCAGCAGTGAAGGGCGATCGCATCCAGATACGCAGTATTTT	CASSEGRSHPDTQYF
TRBV19	TRBJ2-3	NA	NA	TGTGCCAGTATCGACAGGTCTCTCACAGATACGCAGTATTTT	CASIDRSLTDTQYF
TRBV6-5	TRBJ1-2	NA	NA	TGTGCCAGCAGTTTTTTGGGGGGTGGCTACACCTTC	CASSFLGGGYTF
TRBV5-8	TRBJ2-4	NA	few	TGTGCCAGCAGCTTGTGGGGAGGGGGAGTGAATCCCAAAAACATTCAGTACTTC	CASSLWGGGVNPKNIQYF
TRBV6-2/TRBV6-3	TRBJ2-1	NA	NA	TGTGCCAGCAGCCAGCCGGGTGAGCAGTTCTTC	CASSQPGEQFF
TRBV9	TRBJ2-5	TRBD2	NA	TGTGCCAGCAGCGAGGGACTAGCGGGGCAGGGGCAAGAGACCCAGTACTTC	CASSEGLAGQGQETQYF
TRBV28	TRBJ1-5	NA	NA	TGTGCCAGCACCTGGGGGAGGGGCAATCAGCCCCAGCATTTT	CASTWGRGNQPQHF
TRBV13	TRBJ2-3	NA	NA	TGTGCCAGCAGCCTAACTAGCCCCACGGATACGCAGTATTTT	CASSLTSPTDTQYF
TRBV27	TRBJ2-2	NA	NA	TGTGCCAGCAGTTTGAGGGGGGGCGGTCAGAACACCGGGGAGCTGTTTTTT	CASSLRGGGQNTGELFF
TRBV12-5	TRBJ1-3	NA	NA	TGTGCTAGTGGTTTGGTACTAGGAAACACCATATATTTT	CASGLVLGNTIYF
TRBV28	TRBJ2-3	NA	few	TGTGCCAGCGGTACAGCAAGCACAGATACGCAGTATTTT	CASGTASTDTQYF
TRBV3-1/TRBV3-2	TRBJ2-7	NA	NA	TGTGCCAGCAGCCAAGGCAGCAGCAGGGGAACCCAGCAGTACTTC	CASSQGSSRGTQQYF
TRBV6-5	TRBJ1-3	NA	few	TGTGCCAGCCCCGGGCGGGGGACGTCGGGAAACACCATATATTTT	CASPGRGTSGNTIYF
TRBV24-1	TRBJ2-1	TRBD2	NA	TGTGCCACCAGTGATTCGACTAGCGGGGCGTACAATGAGCAGTTCTTC	CATSDSTSGAYNEQFF
TRBV7-8	TRBJ2-2	NA	NA	TGTGCCAGCAGCTCGGGGGTTTCCACCGGGGAGCTGTTTTTT	CASSSGVSTGELFF
TRBV7-2	TRBJ2-2	TRBD2	few	TGTGCCAGCAGCTCCCGCGGGGGGTCGAACACCGGGGAGCTGTTTTTT	CASSSRGGSNTGELFF
TRBV30	TRBJ2-2	NA	few	TGTGCCTGGAGTCGCGGCGGGACCAACACCGGGGAGCTGTTTTTT	CAWSRGGTNTGELFF
TRBV2	TRBJ1-5	TRBD1	NA	TGTGCCAGCAGCGGACCGGGACAGGGAACTTCGGCCCAGCATTTT	CASSGPGQGTSAQHF
TRBV28	TRBJ1-1	NA	NA	TGTGCCATTAACACGAACACTGAAGCTTTCTTT	CAINTNTEAFF
TRBV2	TRBJ1-2	TRBD1	NA	TGTGCCAGCAGTGCTGGACAGGTCTATGGCTACACCTTC	CASSAGQVYGYTF
TRBV6-5	TRBJ1-3	NA	NA	TGTGCCAGCAGCTCAGGGAACTCTGGAAACACCATATATTTT	CASSSGNSGNTIYF
TRBV7-3	TRBJ2-3	NA	few	TGTGCCAGCAGCTTAATGCAGGCAGATACGCAGTATTTT	CASSLMQADTQYF
TRBV29-1	TRBJ2-1	TRBD1	NA	TGCAGCGCCCAGGGACAGCTCTACAATGAGCAGTTCTTC	CSAQGQLYNEQFF
TRBV18	TRBJ1-1	NA	few	TGTGCCAGCTCACCAACAGGTGACAAGGACACTGAAGCTTTCTTT	CASSPTGDKDTEAFF
TRBV2	TRBJ2-5	NA	NA	TGTGCCAGCAGTGTCCGACGGGTTGGAGAGACCCAGTACTTC	CASSVRRVGETQYF
TRBV6-5	TRBJ1-4	NA	NA	TGTGCCAGCATAGGAGACTTTAATGAAAAACTGTTTTTT	CASIGDFNEKLFF
TRBV6-2/TRBV6-3	TRBJ2-1	NA	NA	TGTGCCAGCAGTTACTGGAGCTCCTACAATGAGCAGTTCTTC	CASSYWSSYNEQFF
TRBV15	TRBJ1-1	NA	NA	TGTGCCACCAGCAGAGCACAGAACACTGAAGCTTTCTTT	CATSRAQNTEAFF
TRBV11-3	TRBJ2-7	NA	once	TGTGCCAGCAGCTGGACTACCTCCTACGAGCAGTACTTC	CASSWTTSYEQYF
TRBV18	TRBJ2-5	NA	NA	TGTGCCAGCTCACCAAATGGGACTCCTCAAGAGACCCAGTACTTC	CASSPNGTPQETQYF
TRBV3-1/TRBV3-2	TRBJ1-4	NA	few	TGTGCCAGCAGCCCGGGGTTTGCAACTAATGAAAAACTGTTTTTT	CASSPGFATNEKLFF
TRBV10-1	TRBJ2-1	TRBD2	NA	TGCGCCAGCAGCTCCGGAGCGGGGGGTACCTACAATGAGCAGTTCTTC	CASSSGAGGTYNEQFF
TRBV10-3	TRBJ1-3	NA	NA	TGTGCCATCGTCAGAGAGGGACTAGCTGGAAACACCATATATTTT	CAIVREGLAGNTIYF